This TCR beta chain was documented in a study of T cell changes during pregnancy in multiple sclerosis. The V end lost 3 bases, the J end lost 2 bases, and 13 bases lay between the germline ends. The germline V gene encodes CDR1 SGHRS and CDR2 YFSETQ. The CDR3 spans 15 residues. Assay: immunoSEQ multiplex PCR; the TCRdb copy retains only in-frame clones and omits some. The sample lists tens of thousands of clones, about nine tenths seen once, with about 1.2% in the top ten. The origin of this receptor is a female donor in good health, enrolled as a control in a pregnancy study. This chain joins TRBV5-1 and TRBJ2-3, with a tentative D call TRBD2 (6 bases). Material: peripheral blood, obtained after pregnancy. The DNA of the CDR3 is TGCGCCAGCAGCTCGACGGGGGACTCCACAGATACGCAGTATTTT. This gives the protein CASSSTGDSTDTQYF. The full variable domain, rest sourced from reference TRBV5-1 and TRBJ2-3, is KAGVTQTPRYLIKTRGQQVTLSCSPISGHRSVSWYQQTPGQGLQFLFEYFSETQRNKGNFPGRFSGRQFSNSRSEMNVSTLELGDSALYLCASSSTGDSTDTQYFGPGTRLTVL.